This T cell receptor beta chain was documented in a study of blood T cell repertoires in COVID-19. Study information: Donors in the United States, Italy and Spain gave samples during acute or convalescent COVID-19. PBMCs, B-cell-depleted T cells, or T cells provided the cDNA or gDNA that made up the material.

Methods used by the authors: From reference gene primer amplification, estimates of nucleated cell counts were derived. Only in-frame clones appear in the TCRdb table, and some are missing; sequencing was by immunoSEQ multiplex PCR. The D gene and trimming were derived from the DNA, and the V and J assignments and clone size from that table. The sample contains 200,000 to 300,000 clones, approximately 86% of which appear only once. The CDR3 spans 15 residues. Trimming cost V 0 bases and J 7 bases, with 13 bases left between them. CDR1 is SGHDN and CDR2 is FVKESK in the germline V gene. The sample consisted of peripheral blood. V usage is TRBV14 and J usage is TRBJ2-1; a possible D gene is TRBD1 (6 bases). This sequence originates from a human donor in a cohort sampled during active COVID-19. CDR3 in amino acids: CASSQDITGTNEQFF. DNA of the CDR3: TGTGCCAGCAGCCAAGATATAACAGGGACGAATGAGCAGTTCTTC.